Listed below are T cell receptor beta chains from one sample, sequenced in a study of identical twins. TCRdb redid the calling of the 5' RACE reads with MiXCR, one entry per CDR3 protein. Of 450,000 or so distinct CDR3 sequences in the sample, less than 25% were seen once. This sample also appeared in a second study, on T cells expressing NK-cell markers.

What was sequenced was CD4+ T cells sorted from blood. The receptors stem from a woman under 30 in good health. The conserved cysteine and the conserved F or W are not part of the CDR3 here.

TRBV27	ASSWTGVGSYEQY
TRBV7-2	ASSLGVAYYEQY
TRBV5-1	ASSLRDAEAQY
TRBV5-1	ASSLQRTFTYNEQF
TRBV12-3/TRBV12-4	ASRVFNTEAF
TRBV7-2	ASSLKVGGRETQY
TRBV5-1	ASSLSPSFYGYT
TRBV20-1	SARVAGGQSEQF
TRBV20-1	SASQLTGNYGYT
TRBV5-1	ASSPSTENIQY
TRBV9	ASSAGLTGLAGRAYEQY
TRBV10-3	AISRGMNTEAF
TRBV24-1	ATSDLTSGTGEGEQY
TRBV25-1	ASSATSGISYEQY
TRBV12-3/TRBV12-4	ASSTSTPYEQY
TRBV20-1	SARGGGGATDTQY
TRBV20-1	SAPRVLARGGTDTQY
TRBV5-5	ASSSMSSGNTIY
TRBV24-1	ATSDPKARTEQF
TRBV7-2	ASSPFRGDYEQY
TRBV12-5	ASGLDSGVNEQF